Listed below are T cell receptor beta chains from one sample, sequenced in a study of T cells after yellow fever vaccination. TCRdb reanalysed the 5' RACE reads using MiXCR and keeps one entry per CDR3 protein. The sample has 140,000 to 150,000 distinct CDR3 sequences, under 7% seen once. Sequenced material: CD4+ T cells sorted from PBMCs, taken 10 days after the yellow fever booster vaccination. All receptors derive from a man aged 25-40 years who received the YFV17D yellow fever vaccine. The CDR3 runs from the conserved cysteine through the conserved F or W. A D gene is named only where the DNA matches it firmly. Clone sizes are given selectively: once, few, many, or a class where the clone is expanded.

V	size	J	D	DNA	CDR3
TRBV20-1	many	TRBJ2-3	-	TGCAGTGCTAAGTTGTTGCCTGTCGATACGCAGTATTTT	CSAKLLPVDTQYF
TRBV20-1	few	TRBJ1-2	-	TGCAGTGCTCCTATCCGCAGGGGAGCTAACTATGGCTACACCTTC	CSAPIRRGANYGYTF
TRBV7-2	many	TRBJ2-7	-	TGTGCCAGCAGCTTATCCCCCGGTGACTACGAGCAGTACTTC	CASSLSPGDYEQYF
TRBV6-5	many	TRBJ2-2	-	TGTGCCAGCAGACCCGAACTTGGCACCGGGGAGCTGTTTTTT	CASRPELGTGELFF
TRBV5-4	few	TRBJ2-5	TRBD2	TGTGCCAGCAGCTTGGCGCTAGCGGGAGGGCCAGAGACCCAGTACTTC	CASSLALAGGPETQYF
TRBV7-6	few	TRBJ1-5	-	TGTGCCAGCAGCTTAGAGCCGATTCAGCCCCAGCATTTT	CASSLEPIQPQHF
TRBV20-1	many	TRBJ1-4	TRBD1	TGCAGTGCTAGGGGGACAGGCCTTAATGAAAAACTGTTTTTT	CSARGTGLNEKLFF
TRBV9	many	TRBJ2-1	-	TGTGCCAGCAGCGTAGAAGGCGGGGGCGGAGATAATGAGCAGTTCTTC	CASSVEGGGGDNEQFF
TRBV23-1	many	TRBJ2-1	TRBD1	TGCGCCAGCAGTTACCCCCCGGGGACAGGGGAGGTCAATGAGCAGTTCTTC	CASSYPPGTGEVNEQFF
TRBV5-5	few	TRBJ2-3	-	TGTGCCAGCAGCTTGGCCCAGACAGATACGCAGTATTTT	CASSLAQTDTQYF
TRBV7-2	many	TRBJ2-2	TRBD2	TGTGCCAGCAGCTCGATAGCGGGAGGGCCTGGCGGGGAGCTGTTTTTT	CASSSIAGGPGGELFF
TRBV18	few	TRBJ2-1	-	TGTGCCAGCTCACCCCCTAGTTCCAACAATGAGCAGTTCTTC	CASSPPSSNNEQFF
TRBV20-1	many	TRBJ1-2	-	TGCAGTGCTAGAGATTGGGGGCGCCCCTATGGCTACACCTTC	CSARDWGRPYGYTF
TRBV20-1	few	TRBJ1-2	-	TGCAGTGCTAGAGTAGGCGTGCGAGGCTACACCTTC	CSARVGVRGYTF
TRBV20-1	few	TRBJ2-5	TRBD2	TGCAGTGCTAGAGTAGCGGGGACGGAGACCCAGTACTTC	CSARVAGTETQYF
TRBV7-2	-	TRBJ2-3	-	TGTGCCAGCAGCTTAGCGGTGACTACTAGCACAGATACGCAGTATTTT	CASSLAVTTSTDTQYF
TRBV6-5	many	TRBJ1-3	-	TGTGCCAGCAGCTTCACGGACCCGTCCCGTGCTGGAAACACCATATATTTT	CASSFTDPSRAGNTIYF